This entry lists 23 T cell receptor beta chains sequenced from one sample in a study of neurological immune-mediated disorders. TCRdb ran MiXCR on the 5' RACE reads and lists one entry per CDR3 protein. The sample lists 55,000 to 85,000 distinct CDR3 sequences, approximately 3.4% occurring once. The sample taken for sequencing was PBMCs. The receptor source for this set is a woman between 45 and 65 years old with multiple sclerosis.

This clonotype was detected ten times or more. This chain joins TRBV20-1 and TRBJ2-7; 7 nucleotides line up with TRBD1. CDR1 and CDR2 (germline): DFQATT, SNEGSKA (reference sequence). CDR3 size: 14 residues. V lost 5 bases, J lost 0 bases, and 7 bases stayed unmatched. DNA of the CDR3: TGCAGTGCTGCCAGGGGGTTAAGCTCCTACGAGCAGTACTTC. This sequence encodes CSAARGLSSYEQYF.

Many counts were recorded for this clonotype. A much larger clone differs by one base, so this may be a read error. The chain has TRBV28 and TRBJ2-7, with TRBD1 as a possible D gene (5 bases). The germline V gene has CDR1 MDHEN and CDR2 SYDVKM. The CDR3 consists of 14 residues. Written as DNA, the CDR3 is TGTGCCAGCGGTTTGAGAAAGGACAACTACGAGCAGTACTTC. Its protein is CASGLRKDNYEQYF. The complete variable domain, with remaining parts taken from reference TRBV28 and TRBJ2-7, reads DVKVTQSSRYLVKRTGEKVFLECVQDMDHENMFWYRQDPGLGLRLIYFSYDVKMKEKGDIPEGYSVSREKKERFSLILESASTNQTSMYLCASGLRKDNYEQYFGPGTRLTVT.

In its sample, this clonotype was seen many times. This chain uses TRBV5-1 with TRBJ2-5, with a tentative D call TRBD2 (6 bases). The CDR3 consists of 15 residues. Germline CDR1 reads SGHRS; CDR2 reads YFSETQ. The V end lost 1 base, the J end lost 3 bases, and 13 bases lay between the germline ends. The CDR3 here is CASSLSYRREETQYF. Here the CDR3 DNA reads TGCGCCAGCAGCTTGTCATACAGGAGGGAAGAGACCCAGTACTTC.

This clonotype was observed many times. The gene calls are TRBV12-3 or TRBV12-4 and TRBJ2-1; the match to TRBD2 covers 10 bases. This CDR3 spans 14 amino acids. V lost 3 bases to trimming and J lost 8 bases; unmatched junction nucleotides: 4. CDR3 sequence reads: CASSFGTSAYEQFF. For the CDR3, the DNA is TGTGCCAGCAGTTTCGGGACTAGCGCGTATGAGCAGTTCTTC.

This clonotype has a count of ten or more. V and J are TRBV20-1 and TRBJ2-7; 13 nucleotides line up with TRBD2. The V gene's germline CDR1 is DFQATT and CDR2 SNEGSKA (reference sequence). Germline trimming cut 6 bases from V and 2 bases from J; bases unmatched to any gene: 10. The CDR3 is 16 amino acids. The CDR3 spells CSAGLAGPFTTYEQYF. The CDR3 coding sequence is TGCAGTGCGGGACTAGCGGGACCTTTTACCACCTACGAGCAGTACTTC.

In its sample, this clonotype was seen many times. The chain combines TRBV27 with TRBJ2-2, with D unclear. Germline loops: CDR1 MNHEY, CDR2 SMNVEV (reference sequence). V was trimmed by 3 bases and J by 1 base, leaving 6 bases between them. This CDR3 has 14 amino acids. The CDR3, as DNA: TGTGCCAGCAGTTTGTGGCAGAACACCGGGGAGCTGTTTTTT. It translates to CASSLWQNTGELFF.

In its sample, this clonotype was seen many times. V gene TRBV7-6 combines with J gene TRBJ1-3; 8 nucleotides match TRBD1. CDR3 length: 16 residues. The V segment lost 0 bases and the J segment 2 bases; nucleotides outside the gene matches: 3. Germline loops: CDR1 SGHVS, CDR2 FNYEAQ. The CDR3 loop reads CASSLAQTGAGNTIYF. The CDR3 region has the DNA TGTGCCAGCAGCTTAGCGCAGACAGGGGCTGGAAACACCATATATTTT.

This clonotype was observed at least ten times. This chain links TRBV15 with TRBJ1-1, with 8 bases lining up with TRBD1. Looked up from germline, CDR1 is LNHNV and CDR2 is YYDKDF (reference sequence). This CDR3 region has 13 residues. The ends lost 8 bases at V and 3 bases at J; junction bases unmatched: 5. CDR3 DNA sequence: TGTGCCACCCGAGACAGGGGCCACACTGAAGCTTTCTTT. This gives the protein CATRDRGHTEAFF.

Many counts were recorded for this clonotype. The chain couples TRBV20-1 to TRBJ1-3; D remains ambiguous. CDR1 is DFQATT and CDR2 is SNEGSKA in the germline V gene (reference sequence). The ends were cut back, 4 bases at V and 12 bases at J, with 22 bases in the middle. The CDR3 spans 14 residues. CDR3 amino acids: CSATDVSSGKNIYF. The CDR3 DNA reads as TGCAGTGCTACGGACGTGAGCTCTGGAAAAAACATATATTTT.

Ten or more counts support this clonotype. The chain recombines TRBV5-6 with TRBJ2-1; 7 bases line up with TRBD2. The CDR3 extends over 15 amino acids. The V gene's germline CDR1 is SGHDT and CDR2 YYEEEE. V was clipped by 4 bases and J by 4 bases; unmatched bases: 8. This CDR3 is CASSAGLTLYNEQFF. The CDR3 region has the DNA TGTGCCAGCAGCGCGGGACTAACCTTGTACAATGAGCAGTTCTTC.

This clonotype was counted at least ten times. The V and J genes are TRBV5-1 and TRBJ1-1; D not resolved. This CDR3 comprises 13 residues. Germline lookup yields CDR1 SGHRS and CDR2 YFSETQ. The V end was cut by 1 base, the J end by 2 bases, with 6 bases between. The CDR3 DNA sequence: TGCGCCAGCAGCTTGAATACAAACACTGAAGCTTTCTTT. Translating gives CASSLNTNTEAFF.

This clonotype was seen repeatedly, ten times or more. This chain joins TRBV20-1 and TRBJ1-2; TRBD1 might be the D (5 bases). Germline CDR1 and CDR2: DFQATT and SNEGSKA (reference sequence). There are 16 residues in the CDR3. V lost 0 bases and J lost 0, with 14 bases in between. CDR3 in DNA: TGCAGTGCTAGAGATCAAACGCGGGGGGCTAACTATGGCTACACCTTC. It codes for CSARDQTRGANYGYTF.

Ten or more counts support this clonotype. The rearrangement links TRBV20-1 to TRBJ2-3; maybe TRBD1 (6 bases). The CDR3 is made up of 18 amino acids. Trimming cost V 1 base and J 0 bases, with 20 bases left between them. Germline values: CDR1 DFQATT, CDR2 SNEGSKA (reference sequence). The CDR3 bases are TGCAGTGCTAGAGCCTTGAAAGCAGGGGCATCGAGCACAGATACGCAGTATTTT. The encoded protein is CSARALKAGASSTDTQYF.

At least ten counts were recorded for this clonotype. The chain is built from TRBV5-1 and TRBJ2-3; perhaps D is TRBD1 or TRBD2 (5 bases each). Germline assignment: CDR1 SGHRS and CDR2 YFSETQ. CDR3 size: 15 residues. V lost 1 base and J 1 base, leaving 10 bases between the germline ends. The CDR3 loop reads CASSLSGPRTDTQYF. Here the CDR3 DNA reads TGCGCCAGCAGCTTGTCGGGGCCTCGCACAGATACGCAGTATTTT. The full variable domain, rest sourced from reference TRBV5-1 and TRBJ2-3, is KAGVTQTPRYLIKTRGQQVTLSCSPISGHRSVSWYQQTPGQGLQFLFEYFSETQRNKGNFPGRFSGRQFSNSRSEMNVSTLELGDSALYLCASSLSGPRTDTQYFGPGTRLTVL.

This clonotype was counted at least ten times. V is TRBV9 and J is TRBJ2-1; 8 bases fit TRBD1. The ends lost 0 bases at V and 4 bases at J; junction bases unmatched: 3. This CDR3 contains 15 residues. Germline lookup yields CDR1 SGDLS and CDR2 YYNGEE. Written as DNA, the CDR3 is TGTGCCAGCAGCGTAGCAGGGACAGGTTACAATGAGCAGTTCTTC. It yields the protein CASSVAGTGYNEQFF.

Many counts were recorded for this clonotype. The rearrangement joins TRBV7-2 to TRBJ1-4; D unresolved. CDR3 size: 15 residues. Trimming removed 5 bases at V and 0 bases at J, with 10 bases between. Per the germline V gene, CDR1 is SGHTA and CDR2 is FQGNSA. CDR3 bases: TGTGCCAGCAGCCCAAGGCTCTCAACTAATGAAAAACTGTTTTTT. It codes for CASSPRLSTNEKLFF. The full variable domain, its missing parts supplied by reference TRBV7-2 and TRBJ1-4, is GAGVSQSPSNKVTEKGKDVELRCDPISGHTALYWYRQSLGQGLEFLIYFQGNSAPDKSGLPSDRFSAERTGGSVSTLTIQRTQQEDSAVYLCASSPRLSTNEKLFFGSGTQLSVL.

This clonotype was seen at least ten times. The chain is built from TRBV6-9 and TRBJ2-7, with D perhaps TRBD2 (6 bases). With 4 bases removed from V and 7 bases from J, the gap between germline ends came to 23 bases. Germline assignment: CDR1 MNHGY and CDR2 SVAAGI. The CDR3 extends over 16 amino acids. CDR3 sequence: CASSFQEGTPYGEQYV. The CDR3 DNA is TGTGCCAGCAGTTTTCAAGAGGGGACTCCTTATGGGGAGCAGTACGTC.

This clonotype was seen many times. The V call is TRBV27, the J call TRBJ1-6, with 11 bases fitting TRBD1. This CDR3 contains 16 residues. V was pared by 3 bases and J by 10 bases, with 8 bases of the junction left unmatched. CDR1 is MNHEY, CDR2 SMNVEV, per germline (reference sequence). In DNA, the CDR3 is TGTGCCAGCAGTTTGAAGGGACAGGGGGTGGCATCACCCCTCCACTTT. Translation gives CASSLKGQGVASPLHF.

This clonotype was counted ten times or more. The genes are TRBV20-1 and TRBJ1-2, with TRBD1 matching over 9 bases. With 6 bases clipped from V and 0 bases from J, the junction kept 5 bases outside the gene matches. This CDR3 has 14 residues. Germline CDR1 is DFQATT and CDR2 is SNEGSKA (reference sequence). The chain's CDR3 is CSALGQGTNYGYTF. The CDR3 DNA is TGCAGTGCCCTCGGACAGGGGACTAACTATGGCTACACCTTC.

In this sample, this clonotype turned up a few times. A much larger clone differs from this one at a single base, so this may be a read error. The chain has TRBV5-1 and TRBJ2-1; TRBD1 matches at 7 bases. Germline values: CDR1 SGHRS, CDR2 YFSETQ. This CDR3 region has 14 residues. Trimming removed 1 base from V and 6 bases from J; junction bases left unmatched: 4. Here the CDR3 reads CASSLQGEFNEQFF. In DNA, the CDR3 is TGCGCCAGCAGCTTGCAGGGGGAATTCAATGAGCAGTTCTTC. The whole variable domain, filled in from reference TRBV5-1 and TRBJ2-1, reads KAGVTQTPRYLIKTRGQQVTLSCSPISGHRSVSWYQQTPGQGLQFLFEYFSETQRNKGNFPGRFSGRQFSNSRSEMNVSTLELGDSALYLCASSLQGEFNEQFFGPGTRLTVL.

The sample holds many counts of this clonotype. This chain links TRBV11-3 with TRBJ1-1; D ambiguous. This CDR3 comprises 11 residues. The germline CDR1 and CDR2 sequences are SGHNT and YENEEA. Trimming removed 5 bases at V and 1 base at J, with 2 bases between. The CDR3 protein is CASSENTEAFF. CDR3 coding DNA: TGTGCCAGCAGCGAGAACACTGAAGCTTTCTTT.

This clonotype was counted ten times or more. V is TRBV7-9 and J is TRBJ2-5; D ambiguous. Trimming removed 3 bases from V and 2 bases from J, with 10 bases in between. Germline V lookup: CDR1 SEHNR, CDR2 FQNEAQ (reference sequence). This CDR3 contains 14 residues. The DNA of the CDR3 is TGTGCCAGCAGCTTTGAGAGCAGACAAGAGACCCAGTACTTC. Translated: CASSFESRQETQYF.

In the case of this clonotype: A much more abundant neighbour one base away suggests this may be a read error. Here the CDR3 reads CASNYRNLNTEAFF. The CDR3 nucleotides read TGTGCCAGCAATTACAGGAACCTTAACACTGAAGCTTTCTTT. This chain joins TRBV6-2 or TRBV6-3 and TRBJ1-1; TRBD1 is a possible D gene (5 bases). CDR1 is MNHEY and CDR2 is SVGEGT in the germline V gene. CDR3 length: 14 residues.